This T cell receptor beta chain was found in a study of blood T cell repertoires in COVID-19. TCRdb's copy holds only in-frame clones and misses some; the assay was immunoSEQ multiplex PCR. The sample carries a few hundred thousand clones, around nine tenths recorded once. The receptor was isolated from a woman aged 45-60 years who had recovered from COVID-19. Specimen: PBMCs or T cells enriched from blood (not recorded which).

CDR3 DNA sequence: TGTGCCAGCAGTTACTCTTCGGAGAACTATGGCTACACCTTC. Translated: CASSYSSENYGYTF. The chain joins TRBV6-2 or TRBV6-3 to TRBJ1-2; D uncertain. In germline, CDR1 is MNHEY, CDR2 SVGEGT. The CDR3 runs to 14 residues. V lost 0 bases to trimming and J lost 2 bases, with 7 bases between them.